This TCR beta chain was recovered during a study of blood T cell repertoires in COVID-19. Data came from immunoSEQ multiplex PCR; TCRdb stores just in-frame clones and leaves some out. The top ten hold about 11% of the sample, which has a few hundred thousand clones, less than 90% seen once. As to this clone: The same CDR3 can be traced to other DNA sequences in this sample.

CDR3 length: 13 amino acids. V dropped 5 bases and J dropped 1; count of bases not matched to a gene: 0. Germline V gene data show CDR1 as KGHDR and CDR2 as SFDVKD. In Seattle, patients joined the study during active infection and were tracked longitudinally. The sequenced sample consisted of peripheral blood. The origin of this receptor is an elderly woman with COVID-19, enrolled during active disease. V gene TRBV24-1 combines with J gene TRBJ2-7; 8 nucleotides agree with TRBD2. Here the CDR3 reads CATSAGGSYEQYF. CDR3 nucleotides: TGTGCCACCAGTGCGGGGGGGTCCTACGAGCAGTACTTC.